The 27 T cell receptor beta chains presented below share a single source sample, sequenced in a study of T cells in Graves' hyperthyroidism and ophthalmopathy (dated by TCRdb to about 2019). To prepare the library, multiplex PCR was applied. The reads were generated on an Illumina HiSeq 2000. The TCR beta CDR3 regions were amplified from RNA transcripts. The TCR CDR3 was subjected to a first round of RT-PCR using the HTBI primer set and the Qiagen OneStep RT-PCR kit. TCRdb reanalyzed the raw reads on its own, using fastp at Q25 for trimming and MiXCR for clone calling, and kept in-frame beta chains. Rows with one shared CDR3 protein collapse into an entry with the most common genes and DNA. This sample is represented by roughly 840,000 distinct CDR3 sequences; 38% of them were singletons. The ten largest clones capture about 8.9% of the sample. Material: blood. The receptor source for this set is a man aged 18 to 29 with Graves' hyperthyroidism.

This clonotype was found many times. The chain is built from TRBV9 and TRBJ2-7; D may match TRBD1 or TRBD2 (5 bases each). The CDR3 runs 14 residues. Germline CDR1 reads SGDLS; CDR2 reads YYNGEE. Trimming pared 3 bases from V and 2 bases from J, leaving 12 bases between. The CDR3 region has the DNA TGTGCCAGCAGCGGCCCCGGGACGGCCTACGAGCAGTACTTC. It yields the protein CASSGPGTAYEQYF.

The table lists this clonotype with many counts. The CDR3 loop is CASSPFHSGANVLTF. The CDR3 coding sequence is TGTGCCAGCTCCCCCTTTCACTCTGGGGCCAACGTCCTGACTTTC. V gene TRBV9 combines with J gene TRBJ2-6; D gene uncertain. Deletions cut 7 bases from V and 0 bases from J, with 11 bases between. CDR1 is SGDLS and CDR2 is YYNGEE in the germline V gene. The CDR3 has 15 amino acids.

This clonotype was found many times. The rearrangement uses TRBV2 and TRBJ1-1, with a weak D call TRBD1 (5 bases). The CDR3 spans 12 residues. Germline V gives CDR1 SNHLY, CDR2 FYNNEI. The ends were cut back, 3 bases at V and 10 bases at J, with 12 bases in the middle. CDR3 sequence: CASSEGTAGAFF. CDR3 coding DNA: TGTGCCAGCAGTGAGGGGACCGCCGGAGCTTTCTTT.

V is TRBV10-3 and J is TRBJ1-2; D uncertain. The CDR3 sequence is 13 residues long. The ends were cut back, 4 bases at V and 6 bases at J, with 12 bases in the middle. Germline V lookup: CDR1 ENHRY, CDR2 SYGVKD. CDR3 in DNA: TGTGCCATCAGTGGGCAGATCTATGATGGCTACACCTTC. Encoded protein: CAISGQIYDGYTF.

This clonotype was seen at least ten times. The chain couples TRBV29-1 to TRBJ1-5; D is uncertain. The length of the CDR3 is 13 residues. Germline V gene data show CDR1 as SQVTM and CDR2 as ANQGSEA. V shed 7 bases and J shed 0 bases, with 10 bases lying between them. The CDR3 region has the DNA TGCAGCGCTGGGGAGAATAGCAATCAGCCCCAGCATTTT. Amino acids: CSAGENSNQPQHF.

V and J are TRBV5-1 and TRBJ2-2; tentatively, D is TRBD1 (5 bases). The CDR3 totals 15 residues. Germline-derived CDR1 and CDR2 are SGHRS and YFSETQ. The V end lost 1 base, the J end lost 1 base, and 8 bases lay between the germline ends. The chain's CDR3 is CASSLNDRNTGELFF. Here the CDR3 DNA reads TGCGCCAGCAGCTTGAACGACAGGAACACCGGGGAGCTGTTTTTT. The full variable domain, its missing parts supplied by reference TRBV5-1 and TRBJ2-2, is KAGVTQTPRYLIKTRGQQVTLSCSPISGHRSVSWYQQTPGQGLQFLFEYFSETQRNKGNFPGRFSGRQFSNSRSEMNVSTLELGDSALYLCASSLNDRNTGELFFGEGSRLTVL.

This clonotype was observed many times. The chain uses TRBV15 and TRBJ1-1; D unresolved. This CDR3 is 15 amino acids long. The ends were cut back, 0 bases at V and 1 base at J, with 9 bases in the middle. The germline V gene has CDR1 LNHNV and CDR2 YYDKDF (reference sequence). CDR3 region: CATSRDGSANTEAFF. The CDR3 bases are TGTGCCACCAGCAGAGATGGGTCGGCGAACACTGAAGCTTTCTTT.

This clonotype occurred many times. The V call is TRBV29-1, the J call TRBJ2-2; D is unresolved. Trimming removed 1 base from V and 2 bases from J, with 5 bases in between. CDR1 is SQVTM and CDR2 is ANQGSEA in the germline V gene. The CDR3 is 13 residues long. The CDR3, as DNA: TGCAGCGTTGAAGTAGGAAACACCGGGGAGCTGTTTTTT. Amino acid sequence: CSVEVGNTGELFF.

This chain joins TRBV20-1 and TRBJ2-7, with a tentative D call TRBD2 (6 bases). V was cut by 3 bases and J by 3 bases, with 18 bases left in between. In germline, CDR1 is DFQATT, CDR2 SNEGSKA (reference sequence). The CDR3 consists of 15 residues. The CDR3 spells CSARTPGTSLYEQYF. DNA for the CDR3: TGCAGTGCTAGGACCCCCGGGACTTCGCTCTACGAGCAGTACTTC.

The CDR3, as DNA: TGTGCCAGCAGCCAATCCCCGGGACAGTCGTGGGAGCAGTACTTC. It specifies CASSQSPGQSWEQYF. The genes are TRBV5-6 and TRBJ2-7; 7 bases are shared with TRBD1. CDR3 length: 15 amino acids. J was trimmed by 7 bases and V by 4 bases; bases with no gene match: 14. The V gene's germline CDR1 is SGHDT and CDR2 YYEEEE.

The chain has TRBV7-2 and TRBJ2-7, with D perhaps TRBD1 or TRBD2 (6 bases each). Per the germline V gene, CDR1 is SGHTA and CDR2 is FQGNSA. Trimming left V 5 bases short and J 2 bases short, with 22 bases between. The CDR3 has 17 residues. The CDR3 nucleotides read TGTGCCAGCAGCCTATTTTTATCGACGGAGGGGGCCTACGAGCAGTACTTC. Protein sequence: CASSLFLSTEGAYEQYF.

This clonotype has at least ten counts. The chain has TRBV7-3 and TRBJ1-1; D is unresolved. There are 13 residues in the CDR3. CDR1 and CDR2 from the germline V gene are SGHTA and FQGTGA. The V end lost 6 bases, the J end lost 0 bases, and 8 bases lay between the germline ends. The CDR3 loop is CASSSFMNTEAFF. The CDR3 nucleotides are TGTGCCAGCAGTTCCTTCATGAACACTGAAGCTTTCTTT. The full variable domain, its missing parts supplied by reference TRBV7-3 and TRBJ1-1, is GAGVSQTPSNKVTEKGKYVELRCDPISGHTALYWYRQSLGQGPEFLIYFQGTGAADDSGLPNDRFFAVRPEGSVSTLKIQRTERGDSAVYLCASSSFMNTEAFFGQGTRLTVV.

The genes are TRBV7-3 and TRBJ2-7; possibly TRBD2 for D (5 bases). Germline assignment: CDR1 SGHTA and CDR2 FQGTGA. V was clipped by 4 bases and J by 5 bases, with 12 bases between them. This CDR3 region has 13 residues. CDR3 amino acids: CASSSSGDNEQYF. For the CDR3, the DNA is TGTGCCAGCAGCTCCTCCGGGGATAACGAGCAGTACTTC.

This clonotype appeared once. V gene TRBV10-1 combines with J gene TRBJ1-4; TRBD1 matches at 8 bases. The CDR3 extends over 16 amino acids. Trimming took 2 bases from V and 7 from J; bases not matched to a gene: 9. CDR1 and CDR2 (germline): WNHNN, SYGVQD (reference sequence). CDR3 protein: CASSEGTGDRREKLFF. DNA of the CDR3: TGCGCCAGCAGTGAGGGAACCGGGGACAGGCGTGAAAAACTGTTTTTT.

As concerns this clonotype: A much larger clone is a single base away; this may be a read error. The V and J genes are TRBV7-2 and TRBJ1-3; D is undetermined. CDR3 size: 15 residues. V was pared by 1 base and J by 2 bases, with 9 bases between. Germline CDR1 reads SGHTA; CDR2 reads FQGNSA. In DNA, the CDR3 is TGTGCCAGCAGCTTAGAACGAAGCCCTGGAAACACCATATATTTT. This encodes CASSLERSPGNTIYF.

This clonotype was picked up many times. The chain couples TRBV19 to TRBJ1-2; D unclear. The V end was cut by 4 bases, the J end by 4 bases, with 10 bases between. The CDR3 totals 13 residues. Germline CDR1 reads LNHDA; CDR2 reads SQIVND (reference sequence). The DNA of the CDR3 is TGTGCCAGTAGTAGGGTGGATGCCTATGGCTACACCTTC. As protein: CASSRVDAYGYTF. Drawing the rest from reference TRBV19 and TRBJ1-2, the complete variable domain is DGGITQSPKYLFRKEGQNVTLSCEQNLNHDAMYWYRQDPGQGLRLIYYSQIVNDFQKGDIAEGYSVSREKKESFPLTVTSAQKNPTAFYLCASSRVDAYGYTFGSGTRLTVV.

Comments on this clonotype: A much more abundant neighbour one base away suggests this may be a read error. The CDR3 loop reads CASSLNGAGQYF. The DNA of the CDR3 is TGCGCCAGCAGCTTGAACGGGGCTGGGCAGTACTTC. The rearrangement joins TRBV5-5 to TRBJ2-7; D may be TRBD1 or TRBD2 (5 bases each). This CDR3 has 12 residues. CDR1 is SGHKS and CDR2 is YYEKEE in the germline V gene (reference sequence).

In this sample, this clonotype turned up many times. The gene calls are TRBV5-1 and TRBJ1-3, with 7 bases that match TRBD1. This CDR3 has 15 residues. CDR1 is SGHRS, CDR2 YFSETQ, per germline. With V trimmed by 3 bases and J by 1 base, 4 bases remained unmatched. CDR3 DNA sequence: TGCGCCAGCAGCTATGGGACAGCTTCTGGAAACACCATATATTTT. The encoded protein is CASSYGTASGNTIYF.

A remark on this clonotype: A much more abundant neighbour one base away suggests this may be a read error. The chain recombines TRBV7-9 with TRBJ1-1; TRBD1 matches 8 bases. There are 14 residues in the CDR3. The junction had 10 bases not matched to a gene; V was cut back by 10 bases and J by 3 bases. Per the germline V gene, CDR1 is SEHNR and CDR2 is FQNEAQ (reference sequence). The CDR3 region is CANRLQGGDTEAFF. CDR3 coding DNA: TGTGCCAACAGGCTACAGGGGGGGGACACTGAAGCTTTCTTT.

This clonotype was recorded at least ten times. The chain is built from TRBV7-3 and TRBJ1-2, with D possibly matching TRBD1 (6 bases). The ends were cut back, 3 bases at V and 8 bases at J, with 13 bases in the middle. In germline, CDR1 is SGHTA, CDR2 FQGTGA. This CDR3 comprises 13 residues. The CDR3 coding sequence is TGTGCCAGCAGCTTCGGAACAGGGTGGGGCTACACCTTC. Residues: CASSFGTGWGYTF.

A remark on this clonotype: Mismatch with germline at one junction end may stem from a read error. The chain joins TRBV2 to TRBJ1-1; 8 bases are shared with TRBD1. There are 14 residues in the CDR3. CDR1 is SNHLY and CDR2 is FYNNEI in the germline V gene. Here the CDR3 reads CASRWTGQNDEAFF. For the CDR3, the DNA is TGTGCCAGCAGATGGACAGGGCAGAACGATGAAGCTTTCTTC.

The V call is TRBV7-9, the J call TRBJ2-5; 10 positions match TRBD1. V gave up 5 bases and J gave up 7 bases; unmatched junction bases: 7. The CDR3 loop spans 14 amino acids. Germline values: CDR1 SEHNR, CDR2 FQNEAQ (reference sequence). The CDR3 DNA reads TGTGCCAGCAGCGGATGGGACAGGGGCGGGACCCAGTACTTC. This sequence encodes CASSGWDRGGTQYF.

This clonotype has a count of ten or more. This chain uses TRBV7-9 with TRBJ1-1; 8 positions match TRBD1. The V gene's germline CDR1 is SEHNR and CDR2 FQNEAQ (reference sequence). J lost 4 bases, V lost 3 bases, and 1 base had no gene match. This CDR3 region has 13 residues. The CDR3 sequence is CASSFDRGTEAFF. The CDR3 nucleotides are TGTGCCAGCAGCTTCGACAGGGGCACTGAAGCTTTCTTT.

This chain joins TRBV6-6 and TRBJ2-7; a weak D match, TRBD1 (5 bases). Germline V lookup: CDR1 MNHNY, CDR2 SVGAGI (reference sequence). V lost 7 bases and J 2 bases, leaving 9 bases between the germline ends. This CDR3 comprises 12 residues. DNA for the CDR3: TGTGCCAGCATCCAGGGTCCCTACGAGCAGTACTTC. As protein: CASIQGPYEQYF.

This clonotype was counted a few times. The J gene is TRBJ2-7, the V gene TRBV7-9, with TRBD2 as a possible D gene (6 bases). V was shortened by 7 bases and J by 0 bases, with 13 bases between the two germline ends. This CDR3 is 14 amino acids long. Germline V lookup: CDR1 SEHNR, CDR2 FQNEAQ (reference sequence). The CDR3 DNA reads as TGTGCCAGCAACCGGGGAGGCAGCTCCTACGAGCAGTACTTC. This codes for CASNRGGSSYEQYF.

The V and J genes are TRBV12-3 or TRBV12-4 and TRBJ1-3; D uncertain. The CDR3 has 14 amino acids. The V gene lost 5 bases and the J gene lost 2 bases, with 10 bases spanning the gap. CDR3 in DNA: TGTGCCAGCAGTACGGAACTAGCTGGAAACACCATATATTTT. It specifies CASSTELAGNTIYF.

As concerns this clonotype: It may be a read error: a sequence one base away is much more abundant. The J gene is TRBJ2-7, the V gene TRBV7-9; D unresolved. V lost 4 bases and J lost 2, with 12 bases in between. This CDR3 region has 14 residues. The germline V gene encodes CDR1 SEHNR and CDR2 FQNEAQ (reference sequence). The CDR3 sequence: CASSSLTQTYEQYF. The DNA of the CDR3 is TGTGCCAGCAGCTCCCTGACACAAACCTACGAGCAGTACTTC.